This T cell receptor (beta chain) was captured in a study of regulatory T cells in long-lasting Graves disease. Study-wide findings and caveats: Thyroid tissue was not studied; only peripheral blood was.

CDR1 and CDR2 from the germline V gene are SGDLS and YYNGEE. The CDR3 is 15 residues long. Trimming removed 0 bases at V and 0 bases at J, with 6 bases between. Relying on iRepertoire HTBI primers and Arm-PCR of CDR3 regions, the team built TCR beta libraries. TCRdb processed the multiplex PCR reads anew with MiXCR; each CDR3 protein has one entry. The data show approximately 350,000 distinct CDR3 sequences, around 17% seen once. This clonotype was seen ten or more times. Its antigen remains unknown. Time point indicated: newly diagnosed GD, antithyroid drugs for less than 3 months. With RNA extracted from PBMCs as input, the TCR library was made. A further study also used this sample, focusing on T cells in Graves' hyperthyroidism and ophthalmopathy.

The starting material was peripheral blood mononuclear cells (PBMCs), obtained at new diagnosis, from a patient treated with antithyroid drugs. This chain links TRBV9 with TRBJ2-2, with D unclear. The origin of this receptor is a man aged 40-55 years with Graves disease. CDR3 in amino acids: CASSVVPTNTGELFF. The CDR3 DNA reads as TGTGCCAGCAGCGTAGTCCCAACGAACACCGGGGAGCTGTTTTTT.